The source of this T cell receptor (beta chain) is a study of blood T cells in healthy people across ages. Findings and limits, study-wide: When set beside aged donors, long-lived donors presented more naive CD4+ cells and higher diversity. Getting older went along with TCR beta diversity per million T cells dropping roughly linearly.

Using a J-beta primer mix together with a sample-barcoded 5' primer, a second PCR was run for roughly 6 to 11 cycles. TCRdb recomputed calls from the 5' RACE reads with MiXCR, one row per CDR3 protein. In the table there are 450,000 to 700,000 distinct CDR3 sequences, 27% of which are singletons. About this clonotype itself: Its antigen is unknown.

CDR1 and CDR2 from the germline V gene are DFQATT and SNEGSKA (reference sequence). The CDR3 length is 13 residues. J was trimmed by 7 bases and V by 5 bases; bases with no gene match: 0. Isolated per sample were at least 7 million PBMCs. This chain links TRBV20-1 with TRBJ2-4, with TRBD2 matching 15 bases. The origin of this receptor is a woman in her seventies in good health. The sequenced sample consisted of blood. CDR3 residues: CSAGTSGGNIQYF. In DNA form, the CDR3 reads TGCAGTGCTGGGACTAGCGGGGGGAACATTCAGTACTTC.